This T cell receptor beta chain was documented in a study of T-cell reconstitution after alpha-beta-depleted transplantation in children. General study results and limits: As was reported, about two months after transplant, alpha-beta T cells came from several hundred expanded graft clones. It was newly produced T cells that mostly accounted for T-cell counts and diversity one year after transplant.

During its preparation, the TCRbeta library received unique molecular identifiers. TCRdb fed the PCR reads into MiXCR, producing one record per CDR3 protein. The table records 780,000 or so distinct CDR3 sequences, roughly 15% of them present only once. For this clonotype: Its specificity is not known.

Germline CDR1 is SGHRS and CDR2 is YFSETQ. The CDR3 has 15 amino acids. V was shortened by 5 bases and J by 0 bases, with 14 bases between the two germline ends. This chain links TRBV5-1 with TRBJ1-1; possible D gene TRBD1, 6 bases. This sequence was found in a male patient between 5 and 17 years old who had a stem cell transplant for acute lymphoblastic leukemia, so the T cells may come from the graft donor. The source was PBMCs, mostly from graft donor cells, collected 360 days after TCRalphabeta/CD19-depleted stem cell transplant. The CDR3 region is CASRQGWSMNTEAFF. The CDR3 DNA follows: TGCGCCAGCAGACAGGGATGGAGTATGAACACTGAAGCTTTCTTT.